Following are 19 T cell receptor beta chains from one sample sequenced in a study of identical twins. From the 5' RACE reads, TCRdb called clonotypes with MiXCR, one entry per CDR3 protein. The repertoire consists of roughly 350,000 distinct CDR3 sequences, with approximately 8.7% occurring once and the leading ten covering about 8.1%. Sample: naive T cells sorted from blood. The origin of the receptors is a woman between 45 and 60 years old in good health.

This clonotype came up a few times. V usage is TRBV10-3 and J usage is TRBJ2-5; the D is unclear. This CDR3 contains 11 residues. Germline CDR1 reads ENHRY; CDR2 reads SYGVKD. V shed 10 bases and J shed 4 bases, with 10 bases lying between them. The CDR3 DNA is TGTGCCACCAAGGATGGAGAGACCCAGTACTTC. Encoded protein: CATKDGETQYF.

This clonotype showed up just a few times. The rearrangement joins TRBV10-3 to TRBJ1-4, with a weak D call TRBD1 (5 bases). V lost 6 bases to trimming and J lost 5 bases, with 16 bases between them. From germline, CDR1 is ENHRY and CDR2 SYGVKD. The CDR3 is 15 amino acids. Here the CDR3 DNA reads TGTGCCATCAGCGCCGGGGCCGAGGGGAATGAAAAACTGTTTTTT. It is translated as CAISAGAEGNEKLFF.

This rearrangement joins TRBV20-1 to TRBJ1-3; D uncertain. The CDR3 is 14 residues long. Trimming took off 0 bases at V and 2 bases at J, with 8 bases between the two ends. Germline CDR1 and CDR2: DFQATT and SNEGSKA (reference sequence). This chain's CDR3 is CSAREGSAGNTIYF. The CDR3 DNA reads as TGCAGTGCTAGAGAGGGGTCGGCTGGAAACACCATATATTTT.

The table lists this clonotype with many counts. The chain joins TRBV20-1 to TRBJ2-3; D uncertain. The CDR3 totals 12 residues. V was cut by 0 bases and J by 5 bases, with 6 bases left in between. CDR1 is DFQATT and CDR2 is SNEGSKA in the germline V gene (reference sequence). The CDR3 region has the DNA TGCAGTGCTAGAGATGGGGAAGATACGCAGTATTTT. This sequence encodes CSARDGEDTQYF.

The V and J genes are TRBV7-9 and TRBJ2-1, with D hard to call. Trimming took off 11 bases at V and 4 bases at J, with 12 bases between the two ends. Germline V lookup: CDR1 SEHNR, CDR2 FQNEAQ (reference sequence). The CDR3 length is 12 residues. CDR3 nucleotide sequence: TGTGCCCTCACCGGGTCGTACAATGAGCAGTTCTTC. The encoded protein is CALTGSYNEQFF.

The chain has TRBV7-8 and TRBJ2-5; D remains ambiguous. The CDR3 is 12 amino acids. The ends were cut back, 4 bases at V and 5 bases at J, with 8 bases in the middle. Germline V gives CDR1 SGHVS, CDR2 FQNEAQ. The CDR3: CASSSRRETQYF. The CDR3, as DNA: TGTGCCAGCAGCTCCCGCAGGGAGACCCAGTACTTC.

This clonotype was recorded a few times. V and J are TRBV5-5 and TRBJ1-2, with no clear D. Between the trimmed V and J ends, which lost 7 bases and 5 bases, there was a span of 18 bases. Germline V gene data show CDR1 as SGHKS and CDR2 as YYEKEE (reference sequence). The CDR3 contains 14 residues. The CDR3 loop is CASLPSRTRYGYTF. Here the CDR3 DNA reads TGTGCCAGCCTCCCCTCCAGAACAAGATATGGCTACACCTTC.

At least ten counts were recorded for this clonotype. V usage is TRBV12-3 or TRBV12-4 and J usage is TRBJ2-5, with 7 bases identical to TRBD2. Germline trimming cut 10 bases from V and 2 bases from J; bases unmatched to any gene: 1. This CDR3 contains 11 residues. The CDR3 coding sequence is TGTGCCACAGCGGGACAAGAGACCCAGTACTTC. It encodes CATAGQETQYF.

The chain combines TRBV18 with TRBJ2-2; 10 positions agree with TRBD2. V gave up 8 bases and J gave up 0 bases; unmatched junction bases: 3. The CDR3 consists of 15 residues. Germline V gene data show CDR1 as KGHSH and CDR2 as LQKENI. This chain's CDR3 is CASPGTSANTGELFF. CDR3 DNA: TGTGCCAGCCCCGGGACTAGCGCGAACACCGGGGAGCTGTTTTTT.

The chain is built from TRBV13 and TRBJ2-2, with a possible D match to TRBD2 (6 bases). Trimming removed 5 bases at V and 6 bases at J, with 10 bases between. CDR1 is PRHDT and CDR2 is FYEKMQ in the germline V gene (reference sequence). CDR3 length: 13 residues. The CDR3 here is CASSPRLAGELFF. As DNA, the CDR3 is TGTGCCAGCAGCCCTAGACTAGCCGGGGAGCTGTTTTTT.

This clonotype has a count of ten or more. J is TRBJ1-1 and V is TRBV7-9; no reliable D call. Trimming removed 4 bases at V and 5 bases at J, with 11 bases between. CDR3 length: 13 residues. Germline V gives CDR1 SEHNR, CDR2 FQNEAQ (reference sequence). The CDR3, as DNA: TGTGCCAGCAGCTCGGAAAGTGGGACTGAAGCTTTCTTT. Translation: CASSSESGTEAFF.

The V call is TRBV30, the J call TRBJ2-1; 11 bases agree with TRBD1. The V gene end was trimmed by 3 bases and the J gene end by 8 bases; junction bases not matched to a gene: 3. The CDR3 runs 13 residues. The germline V gene encodes CDR1 GTSNPN and CDR2 SVGIG (reference sequence). CDR3 coding DNA: TGTGCCTGGAGCGGGACAGGGGGGTATGAGCAGTTCTTC. As protein: CAWSGTGGYEQFF.

This clonotype was detected ten times or more. The chain uses TRBV12-3 or TRBV12-4 and TRBJ1-1, with unresolved D. Between the trimmed V and J ends, which lost 6 bases and 1 base, there was a span of 6 bases. The CDR3 runs to 12 residues. The CDR3, as DNA: TGTGCCAGCAGCCACACGAACACTGAAGCTTTCTTT. Its protein is CASSHTNTEAFF.

This clonotype came up a few times. V usage is TRBV25-1 and J usage is TRBJ2-2, with 8 bases fitting TRBD2. This CDR3 is 16 amino acids long. CDR1 and CDR2 from the germline V gene are MGHDK and SYGVNS. Germline trimming cut 4 bases from V and 7 bases from J; bases unmatched to any gene: 11. The CDR3 sequence: CASSGASGGPFGELFF. The CDR3 DNA sequence: TGTGCCAGCAGTGGGGCCTCGGGAGGGCCTTTCGGGGAGCTGTTTTTT.

This clonotype was recorded a few times. The V and J genes are TRBV4-1 and TRBJ1-4; D may be TRBD1 (5 bases). V lost 0 bases and J 0 bases, leaving 8 bases between the germline ends. This CDR3 has 16 amino acids. In germline, CDR1 is MGHRA, CDR2 YSYEKL. This CDR3 is CASSQDQGATNEKLFF. The CDR3 DNA is TGCGCCAGCAGCCAAGATCAGGGTGCAACTAATGAAAAACTGTTTTTT.

This clonotype came up a few times. V is TRBV4-1 and J is TRBJ1-2; TRBD1 is a possible D gene (5 bases). CDR1 is MGHRA, CDR2 YSYEKL, per germline. CDR3 length: 14 amino acids. V was cut by 8 bases and J by 7 bases, with 20 bases left in between. In DNA form, the CDR3 reads TGCGCCAGCCGACCGGCAGGGCCCTACTCTGGCTACACCTTC. This translates into CASRPAGPYSGYTF.

The V call is TRBV29-1, the J call TRBJ2-2; D is unresolved. There are 11 residues in the CDR3. From germline, CDR1 is SQVTM and CDR2 ANQGSEA. Trimming took off 7 bases at V and 3 bases at J, with 6 bases between the two ends. The chain's CDR3 is CSAIHTGELFF. As DNA, the CDR3 is TGCAGCGCAATCCACACCGGGGAGCTGTTTTTT.

The chain is built from TRBV4-2 and TRBJ2-2; 14 positions match TRBD2. The CDR3 length is 17 residues. Germline CDR1 is LGHNA and CDR2 is YNFKEQ. Unmatched junction bases numbered 2, after V lost 4 bases and J lost 1 base. Here the CDR3 DNA reads TGTGCCAGCAGCCGAGGACTAGCGGGAGGGAACACCGGGGAGCTGTTTTTT. Translated: CASSRGLAGGNTGELFF.

V and J are TRBV27 and TRBJ1-5; D is unresolved. The CDR3 has 14 residues. Per germline, CDR1 MNHEY and CDR2 SMNVEV (reference sequence). V was shortened by 3 bases and J by 6 bases, with 12 bases between the two germline ends. CDR3 sequence (DNA): TGTGCCAGCAGTTTTTACCGTGGTGGTCAGCCCCAGCATTTT. Its translation is CASSFYRGGQPQHF.